This T cell receptor (beta chain) came from a study of blood T cell repertoires in COVID-19 (TCRdb year 2020). Some background on the complete study: Samples covering the acute and convalescent phases of COVID-19 were provided by collaborators in the United States, Italy and Spain. The material from the prospective study consisted of cDNA or gDNA derived from T cells, B-cell-depleted T cells, or PBMCs. Where available, HLA class I and class II types were taken from metadata supplied by the sample provider and were not determined by assay-based typing. Samples came from the ongoing ImmuneRACE study (first 160 participants) plus 1,254 subjects from 6 global collaborators. The repertoires were made available in a free public database intended to serve as a resource for research on the immune response to SARS-CoV-2. A de-identified subject ID, COVID-19 status, age in years and sex were almost always included in the sample metadata. Deeply sampled blood TCRbeta repertoires from subjects exposed to, actively infected with, or recovered from COVID-19 were included in the dataset.

The immunoSEQ Assay, a bias-controlled multiplex PCR, was used to amplify TCRbeta CDR3 regions from genomic DNA. The study's own analysis went as follows. Within the assay, amplification of reference gene primers was used to estimate how many nucleated cells each sample contained. To quantify the absolute abundance of each unique TCRbeta CDR3 rearrangement, sequence reads were collapsed and filtered. For each sample, productive Simpson clonality was calculated by taking the square root of Simpson's diversity index across productive rearrangements. TCRdb provides this immuneACCESS table in a form limited to in-frame rearrangements. Some clones are lacking; in checked studies, under half of them reflect an unresolved V gene, and why the rest are absent is not known. V and J calls and clone size are copied from that table; D and trimming were computed from the DNA. In all, the sample holds 200,000 to 300,000 clones, and about 86% of those were seen once. The top ten clonotypes cover roughly 9.6% of the sample.

The germline V gene gives CDR1 as MDHEN and CDR2 as SYDVKM. Spanning cysteine to phenylalanine, the CDR3 consists of 14 amino acids. Kept here is only the CDR3 DNA, which spans 42 bases and is read in frame from base 1. V is pared back by 2 bases and J by 14 bases, with 16 bases lying between the germline termini. The research as a whole found: The quantity of clinical and demographic metadata differed by source and by participant and was supplied without curation.

With regard to this clone: It lacks a known antigen. The input lacks base qualities; no much larger clone sits a single base away.

Whole blood was collected in K2EDTA tubes by collaborating institutions according to the institutions' own protocols. For TCRbeta analysis, collaborators shipped samples as frozen whole blood, isolated PBMCs, or DNA extracted from either of those sample types. Recombination connected TRBV28 to TRBJ1-6; TRBD1 is a possible D gene, resting on 5 matching bases. The sequencing sample was made of peripheral blood. The sequence came from a woman aged 80 or over with acute or convalescent COVID-19. The CDR3 sequence is CASSLRGPWVTLHF. The DNA is as follows: TGTGCCAGCAGTTTAAGGGGCCCCTGGGTTACCCTCCACTTT.